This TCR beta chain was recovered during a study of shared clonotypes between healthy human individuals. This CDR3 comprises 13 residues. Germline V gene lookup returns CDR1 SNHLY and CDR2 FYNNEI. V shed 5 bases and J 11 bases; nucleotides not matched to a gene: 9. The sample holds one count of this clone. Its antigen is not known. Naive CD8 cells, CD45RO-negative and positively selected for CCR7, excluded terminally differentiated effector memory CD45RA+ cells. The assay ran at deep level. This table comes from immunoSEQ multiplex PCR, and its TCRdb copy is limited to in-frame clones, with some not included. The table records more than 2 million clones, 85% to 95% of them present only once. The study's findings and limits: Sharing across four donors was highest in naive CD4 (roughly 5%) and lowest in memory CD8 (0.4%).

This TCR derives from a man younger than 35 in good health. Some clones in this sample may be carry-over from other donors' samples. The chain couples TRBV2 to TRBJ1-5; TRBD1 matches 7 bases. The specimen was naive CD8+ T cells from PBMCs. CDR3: CASSHRGFWAQHF. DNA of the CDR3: TGTGCCAGCAGTCACAGGGGTTTTTGGGCCCAGCATTTT.